The clone carrying this T cell receptor beta chain was found a few times. Its antigen remains unidentified. The germline gives CDR1 SGHRS, CDR2 YFSETQ. CDR3 size: 16 residues. Germline trimming cut 3 bases from V and 6 bases from J; bases unmatched to any gene: 10. These data originate in a study of beta chain features in type 1 diabetes. Findings and limits, study-wide: Compared with healthy donors, patients appeared to share more similar naive, central memory and regulatory TCRB repertoires. Shortening that was moderate but significant affected the TCRB CDR3s of Type 1 diabetes patients in all four CD4+ subsets.

Sequencing targeted expressed TCRB transcripts, as all isolated RNA had been reverse transcribed. TCRdb's table, derived via immunoSEQ multiplex PCR, lists solely in-frame clones and lacks some. The sample yields fewer than 650,000 clones, about a sixth seen once. Post-sort purity exceeded 98% for all sorted populations. The sample was naive CD4+ T cells from blood. The chain combines TRBV5-1 with TRBJ2-2; 8 nucleotides align to TRBD1. The TCR sequence derives from a man between 18 and 29 years old in good health. CDR3 nucleotides: TGCGCCAGCAGCTCGCAGGGGGCGCAAAACGCCGGGGAGCTGTTTTTT. This codes for CASSSQGAQNAGELFF. The full variable domain, with the rest looked up from reference TRBV5-1 and TRBJ2-2, is KAGVTQTPRYLIKTRGQQVTLSCSPISGHRSVSWYQQTPGQGLQFLFEYFSETQRNKGNFPGRFSGRQFSNSRSEMNVSTLELGDSALYLCASSSQGAQNAGELFFGEGSRLTVL.